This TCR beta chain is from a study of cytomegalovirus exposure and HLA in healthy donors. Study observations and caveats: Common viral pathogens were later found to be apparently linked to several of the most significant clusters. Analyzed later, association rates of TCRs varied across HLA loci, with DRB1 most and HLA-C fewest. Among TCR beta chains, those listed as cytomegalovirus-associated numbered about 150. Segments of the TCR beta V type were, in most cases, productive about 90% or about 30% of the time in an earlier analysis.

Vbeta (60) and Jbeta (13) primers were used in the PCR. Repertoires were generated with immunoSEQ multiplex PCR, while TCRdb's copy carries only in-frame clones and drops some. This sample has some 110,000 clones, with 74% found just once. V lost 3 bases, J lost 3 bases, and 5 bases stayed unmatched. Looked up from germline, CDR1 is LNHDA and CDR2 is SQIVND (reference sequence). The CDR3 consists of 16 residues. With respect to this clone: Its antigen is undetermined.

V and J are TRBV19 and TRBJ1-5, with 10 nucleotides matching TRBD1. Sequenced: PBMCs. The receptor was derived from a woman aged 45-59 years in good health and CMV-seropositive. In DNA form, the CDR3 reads TGTGCCAGTAGTATTTGGGGACAGGGGAACAATCAGCCCCAGCATTTT. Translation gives CASSIWGQGNNQPQHF.